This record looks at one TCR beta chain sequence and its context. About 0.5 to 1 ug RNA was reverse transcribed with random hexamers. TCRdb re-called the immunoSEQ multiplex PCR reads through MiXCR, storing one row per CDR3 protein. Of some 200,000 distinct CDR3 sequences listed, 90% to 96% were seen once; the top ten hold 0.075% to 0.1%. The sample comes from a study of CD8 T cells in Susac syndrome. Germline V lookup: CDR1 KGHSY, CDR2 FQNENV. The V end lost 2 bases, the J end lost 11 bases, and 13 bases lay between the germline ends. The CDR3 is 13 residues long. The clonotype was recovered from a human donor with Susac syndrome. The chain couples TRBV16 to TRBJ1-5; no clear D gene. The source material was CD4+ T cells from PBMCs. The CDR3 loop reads CASSQDLGGTQHF. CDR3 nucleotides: TGTGCCAGCAGCCAAGACCTAGGTGGGACCCAGCATTTT.